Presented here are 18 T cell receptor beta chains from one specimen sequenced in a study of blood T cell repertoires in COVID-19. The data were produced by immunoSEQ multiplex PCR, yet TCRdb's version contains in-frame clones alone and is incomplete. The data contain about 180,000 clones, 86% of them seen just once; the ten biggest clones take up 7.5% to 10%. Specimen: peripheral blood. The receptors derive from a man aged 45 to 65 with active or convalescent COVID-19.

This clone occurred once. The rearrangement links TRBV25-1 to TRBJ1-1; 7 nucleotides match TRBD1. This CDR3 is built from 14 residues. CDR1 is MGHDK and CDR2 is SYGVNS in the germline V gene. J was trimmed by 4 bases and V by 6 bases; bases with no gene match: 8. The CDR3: CASSPTGVSTEAFF. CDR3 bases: TGTGCCAGCAGCCCCACAGGGGTGAGCACTGAAGCTTTCTTT. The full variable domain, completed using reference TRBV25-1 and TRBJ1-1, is EADIYQTPRYLVIGTGKKITLECSQTMGHDKMYWYQQDPGMELHLIHYSYGVNSTEKGDLSSESTVSRIRTEHFPLTLESARPSHTSQYLCASSPTGVSTEAFFGQGTRLTVV.

CDR3 coding DNA: TGTGCCTGGAGTGTCAGGGGGCTTAATACGCAGTATTTT. Translated: CAWSVRGLNTQYF. This rearrangement joins TRBV30 to TRBJ2-3; TRBD1 agrees at 8 bases. CDR1 is GTSNPN, CDR2 SVGIG, per germline (reference sequence). This CDR3 has 13 amino acids. Trimming removed 0 bases from V and 7 bases from J; junction bases left unmatched: 3.

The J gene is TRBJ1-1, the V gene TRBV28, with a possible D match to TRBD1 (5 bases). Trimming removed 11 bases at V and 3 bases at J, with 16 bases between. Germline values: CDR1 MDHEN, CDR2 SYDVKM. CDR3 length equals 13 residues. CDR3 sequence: CAGYRGGDTEAFF. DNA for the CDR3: TGTGCCGGTTACCGTGGGGGGGACACTGAAGCTTTCTTT.

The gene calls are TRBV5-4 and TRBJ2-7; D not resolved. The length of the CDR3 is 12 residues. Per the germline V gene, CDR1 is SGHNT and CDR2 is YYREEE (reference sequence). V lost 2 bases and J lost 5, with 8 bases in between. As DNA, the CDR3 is TGTGCCAGCAGCTTTAGTGAGGACGAGCAGTACTTC. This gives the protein CASSFSEDEQYF.

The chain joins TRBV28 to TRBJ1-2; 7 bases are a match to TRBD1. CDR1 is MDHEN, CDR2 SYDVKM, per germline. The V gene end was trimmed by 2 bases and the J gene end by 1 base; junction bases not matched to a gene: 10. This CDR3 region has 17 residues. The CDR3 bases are TGTGCCAGCAGTTTAAGTCAGGGGGATGCCTTTAACTATGGCTACACCTTC. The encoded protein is CASSLSQGDAFNYGYTF.

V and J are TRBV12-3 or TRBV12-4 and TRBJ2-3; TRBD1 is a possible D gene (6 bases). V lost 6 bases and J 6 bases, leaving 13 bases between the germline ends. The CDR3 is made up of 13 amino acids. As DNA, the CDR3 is TGTGCCAGCAGCCCTCAGGGGATGGATACGCAGTATTTT. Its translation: CASSPQGMDTQYF.

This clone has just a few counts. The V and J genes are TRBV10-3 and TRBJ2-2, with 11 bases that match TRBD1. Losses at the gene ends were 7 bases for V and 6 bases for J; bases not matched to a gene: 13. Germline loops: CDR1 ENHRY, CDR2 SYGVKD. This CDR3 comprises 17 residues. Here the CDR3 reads CAITPTPGQGGSGELFF. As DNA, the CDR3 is TGTGCCATCACCCCAACCCCGGGACAGGGGGGTTCCGGGGAGCTGTTTTTT.

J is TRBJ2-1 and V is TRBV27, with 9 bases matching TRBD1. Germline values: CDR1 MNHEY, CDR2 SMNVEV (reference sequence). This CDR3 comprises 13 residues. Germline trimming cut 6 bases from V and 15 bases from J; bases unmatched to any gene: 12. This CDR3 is CASSMPRGQGMFF. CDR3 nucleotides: TGTGCCAGCAGCATGCCGAGGGGACAGGGAATGTTCTTC.

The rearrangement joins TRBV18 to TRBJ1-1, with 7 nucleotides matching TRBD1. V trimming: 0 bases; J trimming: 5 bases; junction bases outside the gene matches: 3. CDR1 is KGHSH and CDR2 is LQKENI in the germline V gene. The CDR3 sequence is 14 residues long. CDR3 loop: CASSPPSDRTEAFF. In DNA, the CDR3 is TGTGCCAGCTCACCACCGTCGGACAGGACTGAAGCTTTCTTT.

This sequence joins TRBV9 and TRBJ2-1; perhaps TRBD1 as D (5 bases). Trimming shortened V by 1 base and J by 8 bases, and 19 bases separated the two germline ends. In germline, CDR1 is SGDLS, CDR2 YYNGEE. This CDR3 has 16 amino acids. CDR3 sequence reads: CASSVKQWIWGDEQFF. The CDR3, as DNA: TGTGCCAGCAGCGTAAAACAGTGGATTTGGGGCGATGAGCAGTTCTTC.

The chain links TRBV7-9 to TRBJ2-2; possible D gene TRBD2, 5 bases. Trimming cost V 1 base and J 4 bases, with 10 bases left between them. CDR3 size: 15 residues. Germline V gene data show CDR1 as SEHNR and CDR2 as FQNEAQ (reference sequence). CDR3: CASSLGGLSTGELFF. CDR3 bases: TGTGCCAGCAGCTTAGGAGGGTTGTCCACCGGGGAGCTGTTTTTT. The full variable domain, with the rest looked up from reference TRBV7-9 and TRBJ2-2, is DTGVSQNPRHKITKRGQNVTFRCDPISEHNRLYWYRQTLGQGPEFLTYFQNEAQLEKSRLLSDRFSAERPKGSFSTLEIQRTEQGDSAMYLCASSLGGLSTGELFFGEGSRLTVL.

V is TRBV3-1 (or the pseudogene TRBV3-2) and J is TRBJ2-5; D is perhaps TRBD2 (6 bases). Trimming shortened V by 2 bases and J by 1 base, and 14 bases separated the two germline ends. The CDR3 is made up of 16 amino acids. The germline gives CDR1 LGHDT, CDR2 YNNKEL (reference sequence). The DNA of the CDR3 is TGTGCCAGCAGCCAAAGCCCGGAGGGGATCCAAGAGACCCAGTACTTC. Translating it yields CASSQSPEGIQETQYF.

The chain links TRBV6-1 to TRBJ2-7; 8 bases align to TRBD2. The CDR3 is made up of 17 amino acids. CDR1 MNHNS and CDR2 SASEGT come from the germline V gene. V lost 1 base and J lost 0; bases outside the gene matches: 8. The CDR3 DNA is TGTGCCAGCAGTGAAGTCATAGTAGCGGGGTTCTCCTACGAGCAGTACTTC. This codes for CASSEVIVAGFSYEQYF.

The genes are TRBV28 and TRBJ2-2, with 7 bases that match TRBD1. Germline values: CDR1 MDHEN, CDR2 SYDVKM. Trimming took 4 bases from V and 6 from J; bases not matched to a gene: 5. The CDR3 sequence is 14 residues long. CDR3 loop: CASSSGQQAGELFF. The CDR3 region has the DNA TGTGCCAGCAGTTCGGGACAGCAGGCCGGGGAGCTGTTTTTT.

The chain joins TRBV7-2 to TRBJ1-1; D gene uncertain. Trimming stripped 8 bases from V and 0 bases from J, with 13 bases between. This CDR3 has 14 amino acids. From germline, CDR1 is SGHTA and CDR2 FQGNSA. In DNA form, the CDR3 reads TGTGCCAGCGGGTCCCGGGATCTGAACACTGAAGCTTTCTTT. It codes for CASGSRDLNTEAFF.

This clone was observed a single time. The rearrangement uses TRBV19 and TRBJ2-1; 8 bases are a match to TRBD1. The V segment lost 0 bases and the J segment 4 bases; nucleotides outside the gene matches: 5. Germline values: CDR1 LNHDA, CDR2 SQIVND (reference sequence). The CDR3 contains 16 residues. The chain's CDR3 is CASSIESGTGYNEQFF. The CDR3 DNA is TGTGCCAGTAGTATAGAGTCCGGGACAGGATACAATGAGCAGTTCTTC.

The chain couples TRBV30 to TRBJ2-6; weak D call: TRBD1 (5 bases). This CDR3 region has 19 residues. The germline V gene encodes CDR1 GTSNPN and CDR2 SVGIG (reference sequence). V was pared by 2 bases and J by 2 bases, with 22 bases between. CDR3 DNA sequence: TGTGCCTGGAGTCCCCTTGGCAGGGCCTCAGAAGCTGGGGCCAACGTCCTGACTTTC. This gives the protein CAWSPLGRASEAGANVLTF.

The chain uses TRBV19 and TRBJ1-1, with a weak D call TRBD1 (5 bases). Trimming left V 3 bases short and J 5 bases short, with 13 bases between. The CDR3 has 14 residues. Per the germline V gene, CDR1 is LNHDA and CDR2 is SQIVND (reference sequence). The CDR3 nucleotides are TGTGCCAGTAGTATTCCTAACAGGAGAACTGAAGCTTTCTTT. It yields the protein CASSIPNRRTEAFF.